The TCR beta chain under discussion was sequenced for a study of PD-L1 blockade in urothelial cancer. Study-level information: The patients first took atezolizumab in 2014, receiving 1,200 mg intravenously every 3 weeks. Of prior chemotherapy regimens, patients had received between 0 and 3.

Concerning this clone: Its target is unknown.

Some clones are missing from TCRdb's copy, which holds only in-frame ones; the method was immunoSEQ multiplex PCR. The table lists tens of thousands of clones, 79% of them singletons. Study results and caveats: For durable-benefit patients, tumor-associated blood clones expanded more at 3 weeks.

Germline assignment: CDR1 MNHNS and CDR2 SASEGT. V dropped 6 bases and J dropped 6 bases, with 9 bases sitting between them. The CDR3 length is 12 residues. As to time point: peripheral blood 6 weeks after treatment start. The TCR originated in a man between 65 and 80 years old with urothelial cancer. The rearrangement uses TRBV6-1 and TRBJ1-5; D gene uncertain. Here the sequenced sample was PBMCs, taken around atezolizumab (anti-PD-L1) treatment. In DNA form, the CDR3 reads TGTGCCAGCAGATCGTGGGCTCAGCCCCAGCATTTT. It codes for CASRSWAQPQHF.